What follows are 27 T cell receptor beta chains derived from one specimen sequenced in a study of technical replicates of blood from several donors (dated by TCRdb to the late 2010s). The library was obtained by the immunoSEQ multiplex PCR assay. TCRdb provides this immuneACCESS table in a form limited to in-frame rearrangements. Some clones are lacking; in checked studies, under half of them reflect an unresolved V gene, and why the rest are absent is not known. The sample table shows about 66,000 clones, and roughly 90% are seen once. Of the sample, roughly 5% is held by the ten largest clones. Material: PBMCs. Receptors originate from a human donor in good health. Some clones in this sample may be carry-over from other donors' samples.

The chain joins TRBV2 to TRBJ2-4; possibly TRBD1 for D (7 bases). From germline, CDR1 is SNHLY and CDR2 FYNNEI. The CDR3 has 16 amino acids. V was shortened by 6 bases and J by 0 bases, with 15 bases between the two germline ends. The CDR3 spells CASSGDQGGAKNIQYF. CDR3 coding DNA: TGTGCCAGCAGCGGGGACCAGGGGGGAGCCAAAAACATTCAGTACTTC.

The rearrangement uses TRBV6-1 and TRBJ2-3; 8 nucleotides match TRBD1. There are 15 residues in the CDR3. With V trimmed by 8 bases and J by 2 bases, 9 bases remained unmatched. Looked up from germline, CDR1 is MNHNS and CDR2 is SASEGT. CDR3 sequence: CASQPGQGITDTQYF. The CDR3 bases are TGTGCCAGCCAACCAGGACAGGGAATCACAGATACGCAGTATTTT.

V is TRBV6-4 and J is TRBJ1-1; tentative D call: TRBD1 (6 bases). Germline CDR1 is MRHNA and CDR2 is SNTAGT. The CDR3 length is 14 residues. With 6 bases removed from V and 0 bases from J, the gap between germline ends came to 11 bases. CDR3 nucleotides: TGTGCCAGCAGAGGGACATACTTGAACACTGAAGCTTTCTTT. Translating gives CASRGTYLNTEAFF.

CDR3 DNA sequence: TGTGCCAGCAGGCCAGGGGTCCCAGATACGCAGTATTTT. Residues: CASRPGVPDTQYF. This chain joins TRBV2 and TRBJ2-3, with a tentative D call TRBD1 (6 bases). In germline, CDR1 is SNHLY, CDR2 FYNNEI. This CDR3 spans 13 amino acids. V lost 6 bases, J lost 4 bases, and 11 bases lay in between.

The rearrangement uses TRBV19 and TRBJ2-3; D might be TRBD1 (5 bases). The V gene lost 4 bases and the J gene lost 2 bases, with 13 bases spanning the gap. The V gene's germline CDR1 is LNHDA and CDR2 SQIVND (reference sequence). The CDR3 totals 15 residues. CDR3 protein: CASSKNDRSTDTQYF. In nucleotides, the CDR3 is TGTGCCAGTAGTAAAAACGACAGATCCACAGATACGCAGTATTTT.

CDR3 sequence: CASSHGLDGGELFF. In DNA form, the CDR3 reads TGTGCCAGCAGCCACGGACTAGACGGGGGGGAGCTGTTTTTT. V and J are TRBV7-3 and TRBJ2-2; 7 positions match TRBD2. This CDR3 spans 14 amino acids. From germline, CDR1 is SGHTA and CDR2 FQGTGA. Trimming took 5 bases from V and 8 from J; bases not matched to a gene: 8.

The chain recombines TRBV6-5 with TRBJ1-3, with D unclear. Trimming took 4 bases from V and 7 from J, leaving 20 bases between them. The CDR3 runs to 16 residues. The germline V gene encodes CDR1 MNHEY and CDR2 SVGAGI. The CDR3 nucleotides are TGTGCCAGCAGTTTCCTCCGGGCGGCCCGCGGGAACACCATATATTTT. Protein sequence: CASSFLRAARGNTIYF.

The genes are TRBV12-5 and TRBJ2-7, with D possibly TRBD1 on 6 matching bases. The CDR3 covers 15 residues. Germline lookup yields CDR1 LGHNT and CDR2 FRNRAP. V was cut by 7 bases and J by 2 bases, with 18 bases left in between. This CDR3 is CASAPLTGAAYEQYF. The CDR3 bases are TGTGCTAGTGCCCCACTGACAGGCGCAGCCTACGAGCAGTACTTC.

The V gene is TRBV4-2, the J gene TRBJ1-1; no clear D gene. The CDR3 length is 13 residues. Trimming cost V 0 bases and J 8 bases, with 10 bases left between them. Per the germline V gene, CDR1 is LGHNA and CDR2 is YNFKEQ. Here the CDR3 DNA reads TGTGCCAGCAGCCAAGATATACTGACAGAAGCTTTCTTT. Its protein is CASSQDILTEAFF.

The rearrangement uses TRBV4-3 and TRBJ2-1; D unresolved. The ends were cut back, 0 bases at V and 3 bases at J, with 12 bases in the middle. Germline-derived CDR1 and CDR2 are LGHNA and YSLEER. The CDR3 consists of 16 residues. This CDR3 is CASSQDLGAVYNEQFF. CDR3 bases: TGCGCCAGCAGCCAAGATTTAGGTGCGGTCTACAATGAGCAGTTCTTC.

V and J are TRBV18 and TRBJ2-5; D perhaps matches TRBD1 (5 bases). The V gene's germline CDR1 is KGHSH and CDR2 LQKENI. The CDR3 contains 14 residues. V lost 2 bases and J 2 bases, leaving 9 bases between the germline ends. The CDR3, as DNA: TGTGCCAGCTCACCAGACAGAAGACAAGAGACCCAGTACTTC. Its protein product is CASSPDRRQETQYF. Supplemented by reference TRBV18 and TRBJ2-5, the full variable domain reads NAGVMQNPRHLVRRRGQEARLRCSPMKGHSHVYWYRQLPEEGLKFMVYLQKENIIDESGMPKERFSAEFPKEGPSILRIQQVVRGDSAAYFCASSPDRRQETQYFGPGTRLLVL.

The chain couples TRBV9 to TRBJ1-3; D is ambiguous. Trimming took 4 bases from V and 0 from J, leaving 11 bases between them. The CDR3 loop spans 15 amino acids. CDR1 SGDLS and CDR2 YYNGEE come from the germline V gene. CDR3 amino acids: CASSPLSGSGNTIYF. CDR3 in DNA: TGTGCCAGCAGCCCTCTTTCCGGCTCTGGAAACACCATATATTTT.

In its sample, this clone was seen a few times. This sequence joins TRBV7-9 and TRBJ1-1, with 8 bases aligning to TRBD1. The CDR3 length is 15 residues. From germline, CDR1 is SEHNR and CDR2 FQNEAQ (reference sequence). Unmatched junction bases numbered 3, after V lost 0 bases and J lost 3 bases. CDR3 amino acids: CASSLASGGHTEAFF. The DNA for the CDR3 is TGTGCCAGCAGCTTAGCGTCAGGGGGCCACACTGAAGCTTTCTTT.

The genes are TRBV27 and TRBJ1-6, with TRBD1 matching 9 bases. The CDR3 spans 14 residues. Per germline, CDR1 MNHEY and CDR2 SMNVEV (reference sequence). With V trimmed by 6 bases and J by 8 bases, 5 bases remained unmatched. The CDR3 DNA reads TGTGCCAGCAGGGGGACAGGGAGTGATTCACCCCTCCACTTT. Its translation: CASRGTGSDSPLHF.

In this sample, this clone turned up a few times. V is TRBV9 and J is TRBJ1-1; 7 bases agree with TRBD1. Germline V gene lookup returns CDR1 SGDLS and CDR2 YYNGEE. Losses at the gene ends were 3 bases for V and 7 bases for J; bases not matched to a gene: 12. CDR3 length equals 15 residues. The DNA of the CDR3 is TGTGCCAGCAGCGAAAGAGCTACAGGGGACGGTGAAGCTTTCTTT. Translation gives CASSERATGDGEAFF.

This clone was recorded a few times. The chain carries TRBV30 and TRBJ1-3; D is possibly TRBD1 (6 bases). The V gene lost 2 bases and the J gene lost 5 bases, with 16 bases spanning the gap. The CDR3 extends over 15 amino acids. Germline CDR1 reads GTSNPN; CDR2 reads SVGIG (reference sequence). The CDR3 loop reads CAWSLKSGTRNTIYF. CDR3 nucleotides: TGTGCCTGGAGTTTGAAGTCCGGGACACGAAACACCATATATTTT.

The chain employs TRBV10-3 and TRBJ1-1, with TRBD1 matching over 8 bases. The germline CDR1 and CDR2 sequences are ENHRY and SYGVKD. CDR3 length equals 13 residues. Trimming took 11 bases from V and 4 from J; bases not matched to a gene: 9. The CDR3 spells CACKGQGATEAFF. CDR3 DNA sequence: TGTGCCTGTAAAGGGCAGGGGGCCACTGAAGCTTTCTTT.

The chain recombines TRBV29-1 with TRBJ2-2; 14 bases fit TRBD2. This CDR3 has 14 residues. Trimming at V came to 5 bases and at J to 6 bases, leaving 2 bases not matched to a gene. Germline assignment: CDR1 SQVTM and CDR2 ANQGSEA. The CDR3 nucleotides read TGCAGCGTTTCGGGACTAGCGGGAGCCGGGGAGCTGTTTTTT. It translates to CSVSGLAGAGELFF.

The J gene is TRBJ1-5, the V gene TRBV4-1, with D uncertain. The ends were cut back, 0 bases at V and 6 bases at J, with 15 bases in the middle. The CDR3 has 16 residues. Germline lookup yields CDR1 MGHRA and CDR2 YSYEKL. The CDR3 reads CASSQEIGQVGQPQHF. CDR3 DNA: TGCGCCAGCAGCCAAGAAATAGGTCAGGTAGGTCAGCCCCAGCATTTT.

The chain carries TRBV19 and TRBJ1-1, with a tentative D call TRBD1 (5 bases). V lost 6 bases to trimming and J lost 4 bases, with 15 bases between them. The CDR3 runs to 14 residues. Germline loops: CDR1 LNHDA, CDR2 SQIVND (reference sequence). CDR3 protein: CASRPGRGATEAFF. The CDR3 DNA is TGTGCCAGTAGGCCCGGGAGGGGTGCCACTGAAGCTTTCTTT.

The chain couples TRBV5-4 to TRBJ2-1; the match to TRBD2 covers 9 bases. The CDR3 spans 17 residues. CDR1 and CDR2 from the germline V gene are SGHNT and YYREEE (reference sequence). With V trimmed by 4 bases and J by 7 bases, 15 bases remained unmatched. CDR3 residues: CASSIGLSGGPLNEQFF. CDR3 DNA: TGTGCCAGCAGCATCGGCCTTAGCGGGGGACCTCTTAATGAGCAGTTCTTC. The complete variable domain, with remaining parts taken from reference TRBV5-4 and TRBJ2-1, reads ETGVTQSPTHLIKTRGQQVTLRCSSQSGHNTVSWYQQALGQGPQFIFQYYREEENGRGNFPPRFSGLQFPNYSSELNVNALELDDSALYLCASSIGLSGGPLNEQFFGPGTRLTVL.

By frequency in the sample, this clone is medium-sized (0.01 to 0.1%). J is TRBJ2-2 and V is TRBV2; 8 bases align to TRBD2. J gave up 4 bases and V 11 bases, and 9 bases lay outside the gene matches. CDR1 and CDR2 from the germline V gene are SNHLY and FYNNEI. The CDR3 contains 14 residues. This CDR3 reads CAASGRAFTGELFF. CDR3 nucleotides: TGTGCCGCCTCCGGGAGGGCCTTCACCGGGGAGCTGTTTTTT.

A single count supports this clone. The chain employs TRBV25-1 and TRBJ2-1; D is unclear. This CDR3 contains 15 residues. V gave up 4 bases and J gave up 0 bases, with 10 bases separating them. Germline V gives CDR1 MGHDK, CDR2 SYGVNS. In DNA form, the CDR3 reads TGTGCCAGCAGTGGCAGCGCTAGCTCCTACAATGAGCAGTTCTTC. Translation: CASSGSASSYNEQFF.

This sequence joins TRBV15 and TRBJ1-1, with D tentatively TRBD1 (6 bases). The germline V gene encodes CDR1 LNHNV and CDR2 YYDKDF (reference sequence). V lost 6 bases and J lost 0, with 11 bases in between. This CDR3 comprises 14 residues. The CDR3 here is CATRPGDMNTEAFF. The CDR3, as DNA: TGTGCCACCAGGCCAGGGGATATGAACACTGAAGCTTTCTTT.

The chain recombines TRBV10-3 with TRBJ1-5; 8 bases are shared with TRBD1. J was trimmed by 3 bases and V by 8 bases; bases with no gene match: 15. Germline V gene data show CDR1 as ENHRY and CDR2 as SYGVKD. This CDR3 has 17 amino acids. CDR3 region: CAIHFNYRTGNNQPQHF. The CDR3 DNA is TGTGCCATCCACTTTAATTATAGGACAGGGAACAATCAGCCCCAGCATTTT.

The V and J genes are TRBV7-8 and TRBJ2-2; D is unresolved. In germline, CDR1 is SGHVS, CDR2 FQNEAQ. The CDR3 is 13 amino acids. The V end was cut by 3 bases, the J end by 5 bases, with 7 bases between. CDR3 coding DNA: TGTGCCAGCAGCTTGCGACTTACCGGGGAGCTGTTTTTT. Amino acid sequence: CASSLRLTGELFF.

The chain joins TRBV29-1 to TRBJ1-1; 10 bases agree with TRBD1. Trimming took 4 bases from V and 4 from J; bases not matched to a gene: 6. CDR3 length: 14 residues. Germline loops: CDR1 SQVTM, CDR2 ANQGSEA. CDR3 sequence reads: CSVGIGQGGTEAFF. The CDR3 DNA reads as TGCAGCGTTGGAATCGGACAGGGGGGCACTGAAGCTTTCTTT.